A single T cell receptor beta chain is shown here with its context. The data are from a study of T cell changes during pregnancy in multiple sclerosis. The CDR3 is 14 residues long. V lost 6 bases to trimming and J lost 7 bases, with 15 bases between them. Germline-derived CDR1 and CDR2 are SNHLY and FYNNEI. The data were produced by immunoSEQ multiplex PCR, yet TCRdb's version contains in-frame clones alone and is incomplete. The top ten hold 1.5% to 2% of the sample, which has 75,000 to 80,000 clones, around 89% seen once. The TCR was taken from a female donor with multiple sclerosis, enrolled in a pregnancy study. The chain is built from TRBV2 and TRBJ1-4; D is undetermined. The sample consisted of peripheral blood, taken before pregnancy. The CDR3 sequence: CASRAFMSGEKLFF. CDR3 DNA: TGTGCCAGCAGAGCCTTTATGAGTGGTGAAAAACTGTTTTTT.